These T cell receptor beta chains were read from a single sample in a study of blood T cell repertoires in COVID-19. Data came from immunoSEQ multiplex PCR; TCRdb stores just in-frame clones and leaves some out. The table lists 150,000 to 200,000 clones, around nine tenths of them singletons, with roughly 6.7% in the top ten. The sequencing input was peripheral blood. These receptors originate from a man aged 40-55 years with acute or convalescent COVID-19. The CDR3 runs from the conserved cysteine through the conserved F or W. Clone size is stated in some rows and not others, as once, few, many or a class when expanded.

j_call	v_call	clone_size	cdr3_aa
TRBJ1-4	TRBV7-2	-	CASSFSDRHNEKLFF
TRBJ2-7	TRBV5-1	-	CASSFDRYEQYF
TRBJ2-3	TRBV11-2	once	CASSLRGGVTDTQYF
TRBJ2-4	TRBV5-6	-	CASSAGWAKNIQYF
TRBJ1-2	TRBV12-3/TRBV12-4	-	CASSRDSYYGYTF
TRBJ1-5	TRBV4-1	-	CASSQDSGNQPQHF
TRBJ1-1	TRBV7-3	-	CASSLSGGPTEAFF
TRBJ2-1	TRBV3-1/TRBV3-2	once	CASSRLAGYYNEQFF
TRBJ1-5	TRBV6-2/TRBV6-3	few	CASSFGGDGIKPQHF
TRBJ1-2	TRBV5-3	-	CARRPTGGPPSGYTF
TRBJ1-4	TRBV10-2	-	CASSERQGTEKLFF
TRBJ2-1	TRBV3-1/TRBV3-2	-	CASSQSIQRGHSNEQFF
TRBJ2-7	TRBV11-2	once	CASSPRLGAGTGNYEQYF
TRBJ1-2	TRBV5-4	-	CATSGPLGGYTF
TRBJ2-3	TRBV5-1	-	CASRSGGGTDTQYF
TRBJ1-2	TRBV19	-	CASSMGAPGYTF
TRBJ2-1	TRBV29-1	-	CSVADTLGTGWNEQFF
TRBJ2-3	TRBV10-3	-	CAISESAGKGFNTDTQYF
TRBJ1-1	TRBV30	-	CAWRRDTGTEAFF
TRBJ2-3	TRBV2	once	CASGRGRVADTQYF
TRBJ1-4	TRBV6-5	-	CASTRSGGNDEKLFF
TRBJ1-1	TRBV6-4	-	CASSGREGTEAFF
TRBJ2-4	TRBV10-2	once	CASSEQGAKNIQYF
TRBJ1-1	TRBV12-5	-	CASGPLRGGTEAFF
TRBJ1-2	TRBV6-5	medium-sized	CASGRDKNYGYTF
TRBJ1-1	TRBV7-9	-	CASSPGQEGTEAFF
TRBJ2-5	TRBV7-2	-	CASSSRLAGRGETQYF
TRBJ2-5	TRBV5-1	-	CASSRDRGDGTQYF
TRBJ2-3	TRBV5-1	-	CASSLRTSTDTQYF
TRBJ1-3	TRBV30	-	CAWSVGTGISGNTIYF
TRBJ2-1	TRBV10-1	-	CASSPGTSGGLYNEQFF
TRBJ2-4	TRBV10-2	-	CASSGDRASRGYF
TRBJ2-1	TRBV6-2/TRBV6-3	-	CASSYETGVTFYNEQFF
TRBJ2-1	TRBV7-2	-	CASSPRREANEQFF
TRBJ2-3	TRBV9	few	CASSPGLAGYTQYF
TRBJ2-1	TRBV9	-	CASSVGTSGEEQFF
TRBJ1-1	TRBV7-3	-	CASSLGRETIFF
TRBJ2-1	TRBV6-6	-	CASSSSSGSYNEQFF
TRBJ1-5	TRBV10-2	-	CASRDRTGSRDNQPQHF
TRBJ2-3	TRBV6-5	-	CASRTLAGSTDTQYF
TRBJ1-1	TRBV24-1	once	CATSDGGLFTEAFF
TRBJ1-1	TRBV6-5	-	CASSYGGTEAFF
TRBJ2-7	TRBV7-2	-	CASSSRAGLNYEQYF
TRBJ2-5	TRBV30	-	CAWKGGSGETQYF
TRBJ1-2	TRBV4-3	once	CASSQGQGPYGYTF